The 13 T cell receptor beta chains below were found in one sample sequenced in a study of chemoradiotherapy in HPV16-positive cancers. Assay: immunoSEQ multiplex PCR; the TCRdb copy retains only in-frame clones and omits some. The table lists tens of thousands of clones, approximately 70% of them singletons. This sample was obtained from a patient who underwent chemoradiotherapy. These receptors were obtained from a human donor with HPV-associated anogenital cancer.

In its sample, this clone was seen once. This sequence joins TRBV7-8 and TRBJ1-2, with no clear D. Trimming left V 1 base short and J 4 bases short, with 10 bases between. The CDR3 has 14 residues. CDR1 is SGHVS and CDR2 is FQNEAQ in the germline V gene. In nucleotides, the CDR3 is TGTGCCAGCAGCTTAGAGTATTCCAGCTATGGCTACACCTTC. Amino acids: CASSLEYSSYGYTF.

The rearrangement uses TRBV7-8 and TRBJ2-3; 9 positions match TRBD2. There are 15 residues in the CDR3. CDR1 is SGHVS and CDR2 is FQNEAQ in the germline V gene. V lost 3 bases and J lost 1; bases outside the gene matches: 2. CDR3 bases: TGTGCCAGCAGCTTCATAGCGGGGGGCACAGATACGCAGTATTTT. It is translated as CASSFIAGGTDTQYF.

The CDR3 nucleotides are TGTGCCAGCAGCCTTCCGGGACCGCAAAACAATGAGCAGTTCTTC. As protein: CASSLPGPQNNEQFF. The V and J genes are TRBV5-4 and TRBJ2-1, with D perhaps assigned TRBD1 or TRBD2 (5 bases each). This CDR3 has 15 residues. Germline CDR1 is SGHNT and CDR2 is YYREEE (reference sequence). V was clipped by 4 bases and J by 5 bases, with 16 bases between them.

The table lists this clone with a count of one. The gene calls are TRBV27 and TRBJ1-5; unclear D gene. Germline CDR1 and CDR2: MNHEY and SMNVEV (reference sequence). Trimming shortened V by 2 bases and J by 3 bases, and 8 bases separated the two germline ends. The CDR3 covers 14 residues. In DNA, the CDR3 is TGTGCCAGCAGTTTACGTCAGCCCAATCAGCCCCAGCATTTT. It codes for CASSLRQPNQPQHF.

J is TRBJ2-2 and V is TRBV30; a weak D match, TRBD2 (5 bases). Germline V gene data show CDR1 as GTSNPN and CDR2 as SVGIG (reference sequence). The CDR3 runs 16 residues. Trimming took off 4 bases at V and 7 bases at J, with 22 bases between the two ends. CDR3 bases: TGTGCCTGGAAGAGGGTGGGGTCGGGATTCGGCGGGGAGCTGTTTTTT. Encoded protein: CAWKRVGSGFGGELFF.

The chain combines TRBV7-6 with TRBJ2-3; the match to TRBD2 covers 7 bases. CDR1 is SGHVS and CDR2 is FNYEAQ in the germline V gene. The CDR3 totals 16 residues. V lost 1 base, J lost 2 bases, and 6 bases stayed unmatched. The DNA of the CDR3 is TGTGCCAGCAGCTTAGGGGGAGGGTCTTTCACAGATACGCAGTATTTT. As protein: CASSLGGGSFTDTQYF.

The CDR3 DNA follows: TGTGCCAGCAGCCTCGTCGGGGCGACGGGTGGAAACACCATATATTTT. Amino acids: CASSLVGATGGNTIYF. The rearrangement joins TRBV28 to TRBJ1-3; a possible D gene is TRBD1 (5 bases). The CDR3 consists of 16 residues. The germline gives CDR1 MDHEN, CDR2 SYDVKM. V dropped 6 bases and J dropped 3 bases, with 18 bases sitting between them.

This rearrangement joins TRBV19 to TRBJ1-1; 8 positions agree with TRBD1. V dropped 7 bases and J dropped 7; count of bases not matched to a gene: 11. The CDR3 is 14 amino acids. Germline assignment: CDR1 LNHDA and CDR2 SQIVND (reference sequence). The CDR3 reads CASIPRRGLSEAFF. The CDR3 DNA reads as TGTGCCAGTATCCCACGCAGGGGGCTAAGTGAAGCTTTCTTT. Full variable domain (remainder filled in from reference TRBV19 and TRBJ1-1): DGGITQSPKYLFRKEGQNVTLSCEQNLNHDAMYWYRQDPGQGLRLIYYSQIVNDFQKGDIAEGYSVSREKKESFPLTVTSAQKNPTAFYLCASIPRRGLSEAFFGQGTRLTVV.

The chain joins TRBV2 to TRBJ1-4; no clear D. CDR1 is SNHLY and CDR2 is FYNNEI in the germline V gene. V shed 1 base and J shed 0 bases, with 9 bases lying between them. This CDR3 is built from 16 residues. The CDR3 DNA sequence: TGTGCCAGCAGTGAAGAAGCAAGTGCAACTAATGAAAAACTGTTTTTT. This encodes CASSEEASATNEKLFF.

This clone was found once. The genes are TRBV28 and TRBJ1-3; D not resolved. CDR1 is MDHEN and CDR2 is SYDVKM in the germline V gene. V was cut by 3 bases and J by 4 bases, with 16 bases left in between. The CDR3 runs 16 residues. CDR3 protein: CASSLGRLTSGNTIYF. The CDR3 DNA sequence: TGTGCCAGCAGTTTGGGCAGACTTACGTCGGGAAACACCATATATTTT.

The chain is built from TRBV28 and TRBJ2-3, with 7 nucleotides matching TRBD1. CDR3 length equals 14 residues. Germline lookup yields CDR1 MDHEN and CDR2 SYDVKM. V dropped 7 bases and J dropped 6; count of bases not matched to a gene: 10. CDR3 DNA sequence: TGTGCCAGCACCCCTTCAGGGGGAAGGGATACGCAGTATTTT. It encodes CASTPSGGRDTQYF.

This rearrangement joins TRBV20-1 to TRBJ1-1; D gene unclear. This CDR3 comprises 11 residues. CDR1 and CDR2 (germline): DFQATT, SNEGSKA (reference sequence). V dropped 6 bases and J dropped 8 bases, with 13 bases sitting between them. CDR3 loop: CSASGSPEAFF. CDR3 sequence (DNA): TGCAGTGCATCGGGGTCCCCCGAAGCTTTCTTT.

The CDR3 bases are TGTGCCAGCAGCTGGACGGGACGACAAAACAATGAGCAGTTCTTC. This codes for CASSWTGRQNNEQFF. This chain links TRBV9 with TRBJ2-1, with D possibly called TRBD1 or TRBD2 (5 bases each). This CDR3 is 15 amino acids long. V lost 4 bases and J 5 bases, leaving 16 bases between the germline ends. Per germline, CDR1 SGDLS and CDR2 YYNGEE.